The 27 T cell receptor beta chains given below trace back to one sample, sequenced in a study of cytomegalovirus exposure and HLA in healthy donors. PCR amplification relied on 60 Vbeta primers (plus 13 Jbeta primers). The protocol was immunoSEQ multiplex PCR, while the TCRdb copy is restricted to in-frame clones and leaves out a portion. Of some 120,000 clones in the sample, 75% were seen once. The specimen sequenced was PBMCs. The receptor source for this set is a woman aged 18-29 years in good health and CMV-seronegative.

V gene TRBV5-1 combines with J gene TRBJ2-2; 7 nucleotides match TRBD1. The germline CDR1 and CDR2 sequences are SGHRS and YFSETQ. Germline trimming cut 0 bases from V and 7 bases from J; bases unmatched to any gene: 6. CDR3 length: 15 amino acids. DNA for the CDR3: TGCGCCAGCAGCTTGGAATTGGCAGGGGGCGGGGAGCTGTTTTTT. Translated, it gives CASSLELAGGGELFF. Full variable domain (outside the CDR3, taken from reference TRBV5-1 and TRBJ2-2): KAGVTQTPRYLIKTRGQQVTLSCSPISGHRSVSWYQQTPGQGLQFLFEYFSETQRNKGNFPGRFSGRQFSNSRSEMNVSTLELGDSALYLCASSLELAGGGELFFGEGSRLTVL.

This chain connects TRBV5-1 to TRBJ1-2; a weak D match, TRBD1 (6 bases). The CDR3 has 14 amino acids. Germline V lookup: CDR1 SGHRS, CDR2 YFSETQ. The V end was cut by 2 bases, the J end by 3 bases, with 11 bases between. Here the CDR3 reads CASSLGQGYYGYTF. CDR3 coding DNA: TGCGCCAGCAGCTTAGGGCAGGGGTACTATGGCTACACCTTC.

V and J are TRBV28 and TRBJ1-1; 8 bases align to TRBD1. CDR3 length: 18 amino acids. CDR1 MDHEN and CDR2 SYDVKM come from the germline V gene. The junction had 11 bases not matched to a gene; V was cut back by 1 base and J by 1 base. CDR3 protein: CASSLLDRVNVGNTEAFF. Written as DNA, the CDR3 is TGTGCCAGCAGTTTATTGGACAGGGTGAATGTAGGGAACACTGAAGCTTTCTTT.

The CDR3 loop reads CASSLTGTPYEQYF. The CDR3 DNA reads as TGCGCCAGCAGCCTGACAGGGACACCCTACGAGCAGTACTTC. The chain uses TRBV5-1 and TRBJ2-7; 7 bases map to TRBD1. This CDR3 comprises 14 residues. Germline-derived CDR1 and CDR2 are SGHRS and YFSETQ. Losses at the gene ends were 4 bases for V and 2 bases for J; bases not matched to a gene: 6. Full variable domain (outside the CDR3, taken from reference TRBV5-1 and TRBJ2-7): KAGVTQTPRYLIKTRGQQVTLSCSPISGHRSVSWYQQTPGQGLQFLFEYFSETQRNKGNFPGRFSGRQFSNSRSEMNVSTLELGDSALYLCASSLTGTPYEQYFGPGTRLTVT.

The chain links TRBV28 to TRBJ1-2; D perhaps matches TRBD1 (6 bases). Germline CDR1 is MDHEN and CDR2 is SYDVKM. This CDR3 contains 13 residues. V lost 6 bases, J lost 5 bases, and 13 bases lay in between. The DNA for the CDR3 is TGTGCCAGCAGAAGAACAGGGCATTATGGCTACACCTTC. It specifies CASRRTGHYGYTF.

The chain has TRBV14 and TRBJ2-5; D is perhaps TRBD2 (5 bases). Per the germline V gene, CDR1 is SGHDN and CDR2 is FVKESK. This CDR3 region has 13 residues. V was shortened by 5 bases and J by 4 bases, with 11 bases between the two germline ends. Written as DNA, the CDR3 is TGTGCCAGCAGCTCAGCGGCCTCAGAGACCCAGTACTTC. Translated: CASSSAASETQYF.

This clone was counted a few times. This chain joins TRBV4-1 and TRBJ2-5; D gene unclear. The V and J ends lost 1 base and 5 bases respectively, with 8 bases between them. The CDR3 contains 13 residues. Germline V gives CDR1 MGHRA, CDR2 YSYEKL. CDR3 in amino acids: CASSQVVSETQYF. The CDR3, as DNA: TGCGCCAGCAGCCAAGTAGTTTCGGAGACCCAGTACTTC.

The chain is built from TRBV6-1 and TRBJ1-5, with D possibly matching TRBD1 (5 bases). CDR1 MNHNS and CDR2 SASEGT come from the germline V gene. This CDR3 has 15 residues. The V gene lost 7 bases and the J gene lost 0 bases, with 13 bases spanning the gap. The CDR3 bases are TGTGCCAGCAATCAACAGGAGTATAGCAATCAGCCCCAGCATTTT. It is translated as CASNQQEYSNQPQHF.

The chain employs TRBV6-1 and TRBJ1-6; no firm D call. The length of the CDR3 is 13 residues. Trimming pared 9 bases from V and 0 bases from J, leaving 6 bases between. In germline, CDR1 is MNHNS, CDR2 SASEGT. The CDR3 DNA reads as TGTGCCAGTAGGAGCTCCTATAATTCACCCCTCCACTTT. Translation gives CASRSSYNSPLHF.

V is TRBV21-1 and J is TRBJ1-5; TRBD1 is the table's D call, not checked against the DNA. TRBV21-1 is a known pseudogene. The CDR3 is 14 residues long. This CDR3 reads CASSRDTSNQPQHF. In DNA form, the CDR3 reads TGTGCCAGCAGCAGAGACACCTCCAATCAGCCCCAGCATTTT.

The chain combines TRBV7-2 with TRBJ1-2; no definite D call. CDR1 and CDR2 from the germline V gene are SGHTA and FQGNSA. This CDR3 is built from 14 residues. The ends were cut back, 3 bases at V and 4 bases at J, with 12 bases in the middle. The CDR3: CASSFTSGIYGYTF. The CDR3 nucleotides read TGTGCCAGCAGCTTTACTTCGGGGATCTATGGCTACACCTTC.

J is TRBJ2-3 and V is TRBV7-3, with 8 bases matching TRBD2. V was pared by 1 base and J by 4 bases, with 10 bases of the junction left unmatched. CDR3 length equals 17 residues. The germline V gene has CDR1 SGHTA and CDR2 FQGTGA. CDR3 coding DNA: TGTGCCAGCAGCTTAAGTGGGCTCAGCGGGGGACCAGATACGCAGTATTTT. It encodes CASSLSGLSGGPDTQYF.

The chain employs TRBV5-6 and TRBJ2-1; no clear D. The CDR3 consists of 12 residues. V lost 2 bases, J lost 10 bases, and 10 bases lay in between. Germline-derived CDR1 and CDR2 are SGHDT and YYEEEE. CDR3 DNA: TGTGCCAGCAGCTTTAACATGCAAGAGCAGTTCTTC. This gives the protein CASSFNMQEQFF.

J is TRBJ1-5 and V is TRBV27; D remains unclear. This CDR3 has 15 amino acids. Trimming took 5 bases from V and 3 from J, leaving 14 bases between them. Germline CDR1 reads MNHEY; CDR2 reads SMNVEV (reference sequence). As DNA, the CDR3 is TGTGCCAGCAGTCCCCTGCGGCCGATCAATCAGCCCCAGCATTTT. Protein sequence: CASSPLRPINQPQHF.

The CDR3 coding sequence is TGTGCCTGGAAGCGGGACAGGGTAGTTCGGGAGCAGTACTTC. It encodes CAWKRDRVVREQYF. The rearrangement joins TRBV30 to TRBJ2-7; 9 bases align to TRBD1. Germline V gene sequence: CDR1 GTSNPN, CDR2 SVGIG (reference sequence). The J segment lost 7 bases and the V segment lost 4 bases, leaving 11 bases of the junction unmatched. The CDR3 length is 14 residues.

The chain links TRBV9 to TRBJ2-2, with 8 bases lining up with TRBD2. Germline V gives CDR1 SGDLS, CDR2 YYNGEE. The CDR3 is made up of 16 amino acids. V was pared by 0 bases and J by 4 bases, with 5 bases of the junction left unmatched. CDR3 DNA sequence: TGTGCCAGCAGCGTAGTGCGGGGGGCCCTCACCGGGGAGCTGTTTTTT. Amino acid sequence: CASSVVRGALTGELFF.

The sample holds one count of this clone. This chain connects TRBV7-8 to TRBJ2-2, with 9 bases fitting TRBD1. Per the germline V gene, CDR1 is SGHVS and CDR2 is FQNEAQ. J gave up 4 bases and V 5 bases, and 5 bases lay outside the gene matches. The CDR3 spans 15 residues. The DNA for the CDR3 is TGTGCCAGCAGCCAGGGACAGGGCCGCACCGGGGAGCTGTTTTTT. Encoded protein: CASSQGQGRTGELFF.

The V call is TRBV7-9, the J call TRBJ1-5; a possible D gene is TRBD1 (6 bases). Trimming shortened V by 6 bases and J by 11 bases, and 20 bases separated the two germline ends. CDR1 and CDR2 from the germline V gene are SEHNR and FQNEAQ (reference sequence). This CDR3 is built from 14 residues. For the CDR3, the DNA is TGTGCCAGCAGTGGACAGAGCGGCCTTGCTACCCAGCATTTT. Protein sequence: CASSGQSGLATQHF.

The chain is built from TRBV6-1 and TRBJ1-2, with 9 bases fitting TRBD1. CDR1 is MNHNS and CDR2 is SASEGT in the germline V gene. V lost 0 bases and J lost 5; bases outside the gene matches: 1. CDR3 length equals 14 residues. The CDR3 sequence: CASSEATGGYGYTF. The CDR3 nucleotides are TGTGCCAGCAGTGAAGCGACAGGGGGATATGGCTACACCTTC.

The gene calls are TRBV7-8 and TRBJ1-6; D is possibly TRBD1 (6 bases). Germline CDR1 SGHVS, CDR2 FQNEAQ. CDR3 length: 15 amino acids. Trimming took 1 base from V and 7 from J, leaving 11 bases between them. As DNA, the CDR3 is TGTGCCAGCAGCTTAGGGGCAAGGGGGAATTCACCCCTCCACTTT. Translated, it gives CASSLGARGNSPLHF.

This chain joins TRBV7-8 and TRBJ2-4, with D perhaps matching TRBD2 (6 bases). This CDR3 contains 14 residues. Germline assignment: CDR1 SGHVS and CDR2 FQNEAQ. V was clipped by 5 bases and J by 4 bases, with 12 bases between them. The CDR3 here is CASSPSEEKNIQYF. CDR3 DNA sequence: TGTGCCAGCAGCCCTAGCGAGGAAAAAAACATTCAGTACTTC.

The V call is TRBV28, the J call TRBJ2-1; D unresolved. The CDR3 runs 14 residues. Germline values: CDR1 MDHEN, CDR2 SYDVKM. V shed 11 bases and J shed 2 bases, with 16 bases lying between them. The CDR3 spells CAAKGAATYNEQFF. DNA of the CDR3: TGTGCCGCCAAAGGCGCGGCTACCTACAATGAGCAGTTCTTC.

A few counts support this clone. The chain joins TRBV15 to TRBJ1-5; 7 bases are shared with TRBD1. In germline, CDR1 is LNHNV, CDR2 YYDKDF (reference sequence). The CDR3 is 15 amino acids. V dropped 5 bases and J dropped 7; count of bases not matched to a gene: 11. The CDR3 DNA is TGTGCCACCAGCCTGAGCCGACAGGGAGGCCAGCCCCAGCATTTT. It encodes CATSLSRQGGQPQHF.

V and J are TRBV6-6 and TRBJ1-3, with D hard to call. V was cut by 8 bases and J by 3 bases, with 11 bases left in between. Germline-derived CDR1 and CDR2 are MNHNY and SVGAGI (reference sequence). The CDR3 extends over 13 amino acids. In nucleotides, the CDR3 is TGTGCCAGCGGAGGCGAAGGTGGAAACACCATATATTTT. This encodes CASGGEGGNTIYF.

This clone turned up a few times. This chain connects TRBV9 to TRBJ1-3; D is uncertain. Germline CDR1 reads SGDLS; CDR2 reads YYNGEE. This CDR3 has 16 amino acids. V was clipped by 4 bases and J by 4 bases, with 18 bases between them. The CDR3 is CASSLGAFGDGNTIYF. Here the CDR3 DNA reads TGTGCCAGCAGCCTAGGAGCGTTCGGCGACGGAAACACCATATATTTT.

This clone was seen a single time. The V call is TRBV6-5, the J call TRBJ1-1; no clear D gene. CDR1 is MNHEY, CDR2 SVGAGI, per germline. The CDR3 is 16 amino acids. V lost 2 bases and J 2 bases, leaving 15 bases between the germline ends. The CDR3 DNA follows: TGTGCCAGCAGTTACCGCGTACCCGAGGGAAACACTGAAGCTTTCTTT. Translated: CASSYRVPEGNTEAFF.

In its sample, this clone was seen a few times. The rearrangement uses TRBV5-6 and TRBJ1-3, with 9 bases identical to TRBD1. There are 15 residues in the CDR3. V shed 1 base, J shed 7 bases, and the junction held 6 bases outside the gene matches. Per the germline V gene, CDR1 is SGHDT and CDR2 is YYEEEE. The CDR3 region has the DNA TGTGCCAGCAGCTTGCGGGACAGGGCTAGCAACACCATATATTTT. Translated: CASSLRDRASNTIYF.